The entry that follows covers one T cell receptor (beta chain) sequence. This clonotype was observed at least ten times. Its antigen remains undetermined. No per-base quality is available; no much larger clone lies one base away. The library was generated by 5' RACE. This sample was sequenced with an Illumina HiSeq 2500. The second PCR ran for about 7 to 11 cycles and used a J-beta primer mix along with a sample-barcoded 5' primer. A template-switch 5' adaptor carrying 12 random nucleotides introduced a unique molecular identifier onto each TCR beta cDNA molecule. Each sample yielded at least 3 million CDR3-containing paired-end reads. The Mint cDNA synthesis kit, primed by a TRBC-specific oligonucleotide, was used to synthesize first-strand cDNA from all RNA. All cDNA was treated with uracil-DNA glycosylase and then went through a first 18-cycle PCR with the universal primers M1SS and BC2_uni_R. The paper's processing steps were these. For normalization, 1 million high-quality reads, each with a distinct molecular identifier, were randomly selected from each sample. Instead of being binned into consensus sequences, reads that shared molecular identifiers were thrown out. MiTCR, with a Q25 quality threshold and the strictest error-elimination algorithm, was used for CDR3 identification, clonotype clustering and error correction. A nonparametric unseen species model with Euler transformation was used to estimate lower-bound total TCR beta diversity. TCRdb took the public reads, trimmed them with fastp at Q25, ran MiXCR for clone calling and kept in-frame beta chains. Records with the same CDR3 protein are collapsed into one entry carrying the most frequent genes and DNA. TCRdb, not the authors, supplied the V and J calls. The sample contains some 1.5 million distinct CDR3 sequences, 42% of them found a single time. The top ten hold around 4% of the sample.

The data stem from a study of blood T cells in healthy people across ages (dated by TCRdb to between 2014 and 2017). Turning to the overall study: Template switching captured roughly one uniquely barcoded TCR beta cDNA molecule per two T cells in model experiments. To avoid experimental bias, donors of different ages were randomly spread across the sequencing lanes. The donors were divided into four age groups: young (average around 16 years), middle-aged (roughly 40), aged (about 61) and long-lived (about 84). Using deep sequencing normalized with unique cDNA molecular identifiers, the study measured how TCR beta repertoire diversity changes with age. For two donors (one aged 18 to 30 and one aged 80 or older), the study analyzed two additional independent replicas of 1 million unique cDNA reads from the same blood draw. The paper as a whole reports these results and caveats: Since profiling was done on bulk unsorted PBMCs, naive and antigen-experienced compartments could not be conclusively compared. Observed TCR beta diversity correlated strongly with the percentage of naive T cells measured by flow cytometry. As age increased, observed TCR beta diversity per million T cells dropped in a roughly linear way, and a significant reduction was already evident by age around 41. Because the CMV infection status of the donors was unknown, age-related changes in expanded clonotypes may potentially have been confounded. Compared with the aged group, more naive CD4+ T cells, fewer expanded clones and increased TCR diversity were shown by the long-lived group, suggesting age selection. Estimates of total diversity based on one million sequenced T cells were regarded as lower bounds and as underestimates.

The donors were some 39 Caucasian individuals from Russia, aged roughly 6 to 100 years, who were systemically healthy. Each donor gave ten milliliters of peripheral blood, drawn into EDTA-treated Vacutainer tubes. Ficoll-Paque density-gradient centrifugation was used to isolate PBMCs, with at least 6 million per sample. Total RNA, at least 5 micrograms per sample, was extracted from PBMCs with Trizol reagent. For every donor, an aliquot of PBMCs went through flow cytometry to measure the percentages of naive CD45RAhigh/CD27high T cells. The CDR3 covers 13 residues, taking in both the cysteine and the phenylalanine. Of the read, only the CDR3 DNA is kept; its 39 bases are in frame from base 1. The germline V gene supplies CDR1 MNHEY and CDR2 SVGAGI. V and J are truncated by 0 bases and 5 bases respectively, leaving an intervening sequence of 7 bases.

The sequence joins TRBV6-5 to TRBJ2-5; the D gene is possibly TRBD2, with 5 bases matching. Material for sequencing was blood. The sequence came from a woman in her late teens or twenties in good health. The CDR3 here reads CASSYSSGETQYF. The DNA sequence reads TGTGCCAGCAGTTACTCCAGCGGTGAGACCCAGTACTTC.